The rows below give T cell receptor beta chains drawn from one sample of a study of blood T cell repertoires in COVID-19. Generated by immunoSEQ multiplex PCR, the TCRdb table keeps only in-frame clones and is missing some. In the table there are about 200,000 clones, about nine tenths of which are singletons. Sequencing used peripheral blood. Receptors originate from a man in his forties with acute or convalescent COVID-19. Both conserved end residues are part of each CDR3. A D gene is named only where the DNA matches it firmly. Where a row states a size, it is once, few, many or the class of an expanded clone; other rows omit it.

>NA|TRBV11-3|14|TRBJ2-3|TRBD2
CASSLFAGADTQYF
TGTGCCAGCAGCTTATTCGCGGGAGCAGATACGCAGTATTTT
>NA|TRBV18|14|TRBJ1-5|NA
CASSPGPNNQPQHF
TGTGCCAGCTCACCTGGGCCCAACAATCAGCCCCAGCATTTT
>NA|TRBV4-2|15|TRBJ2-7|NA
CASSSQQEASYEQYF
TGTGCCAGCAGCTCACAACAGGAAGCCTCCTACGAGCAGTACTTC
>NA|TRBV7-2|16|TRBJ2-1|TRBD2
CASSLAGTSGMYEQFF
TGTGCCAGCAGCTTAGCTGGGACTAGCGGGATGTATGAGCAGTTCTTC
>NA|TRBV18|16|TRBJ2-5|NA
CASSPRPGAIGETQYF
TGTGCCAGCTCACCACGGCCAGGGGCGATTGGGGAGACCCAGTACTTC
>NA|TRBV5-5|17|TRBJ1-2|TRBD1
CASSLAPHGQGEDGYTF
TGTGCCAGCAGCTTGGCGCCGCACGGACAGGGGGAGGATGGCTACACCTTC
>NA|TRBV10-3|15|TRBJ2-2|NA
CAISESPANTGELFF
TGTGCCATCAGTGAGAGTCCGGCGAACACCGGGGAGCTGTTTTTT
>once|TRBV5-1|16|TRBJ2-3|TRBD2
CASSFALAGGPDTQYF
TGCGCCAGCAGCTTCGCACTAGCGGGGGGGCCCGATACGCAGTATTTT
>NA|TRBV29-1|14|TRBJ2-7|NA
CSVEDSRRTPEQYF
TGCAGCGTTGAAGACTCAAGGAGGACCCCCGAGCAGTACTTC
>NA|TRBV7-9|15|TRBJ1-2|TRBD1
CASSWDRELHYGYTF
TGTGCCAGCAGCTGGGACAGGGAGCTACACTATGGCTACACCTTC
>NA|TRBV7-4|15|TRBJ1-1|NA
CASSSPRGRGTEAFF
TGTGCCAGCAGCTCCCCCCGGGGGAGAGGCACTGAAGCTTTCTTT
>few|TRBV5-1|15|TRBJ1-1|NA
CASSAGMPRGTEAFF
TGCGCCAGCAGTGCCGGTATGCCCCGGGGCACTGAAGCTTTCTTT
>NA|TRBV6-4|13|TRBJ1-2|TRBD1
CASSEGQGLGYTF
TGTGCCAGCAGTGAGGGACAGGGTTTGGGCTACACCTTC
>NA|TRBV11-2|17|TRBJ2-2|TRBD2
CASSPGLAGLNTGELFF
TGTGCCAGCAGCCCAGGACTAGCGGGACTGAACACCGGGGAGCTGTTTTTT
>once|TRBV6-5|13|TRBJ1-1|TRBD1
CASSPDRDTEAFF
TGTGCCAGCAGTCCCGACAGGGACACTGAAGCTTTCTTT
>NA|TRBV6-6|13|TRBJ1-1|NA
CAGGGVMGTEAFF
TGTGCCGGGGGAGGGGTTATGGGCACTGAAGCTTTCTTT
>few|TRBV5-6|15|TRBJ2-7|NA
CASSLVDIPFYEQYF
TGTGCCAGCAGCTTGGTGGACATACCCTTCTACGAGCAGTACTTC
>NA|TRBV7-2|15|TRBJ2-1|TRBD1
CASSLQGAYYNEQFF
TGTGCCAGCAGCTTACAGGGGGCTTACTACAATGAGCAGTTCTTC
>NA|TRBV2|16|TRBJ2-1|NA
CASSEEGRLLGDEQFF
TGTGCCAGCAGTGAAGAGGGGAGGCTTCTTGGGGATGAGCAGTTCTTC
>NA|TRBV5-6|15|TRBJ1-2|TRBD1
CASTKQGRGFYGYTF
TGTGCCAGCACCAAACAGGGGCGCGGATTCTATGGCTACACCTTC
>NA|TRBV6-6|13|TRBJ1-2|TRBD1
CASSLDREGGYTF
TGTGCCAGCAGTTTGGACAGGGAAGGTGGCTACACCTTC
>NA|TRBV18|15|TRBJ2-2|TRBD1
CASSQGAREIGELFF
TGTGCCAGCTCCCAGGGGGCGCGAGAGATCGGGGAGCTGTTTTTT
>NA|TRBV11-2|18|TRBJ2-3|TRBD2
CASSLGRTSDASTDTQYF
TGTGCCAGCAGCTTAGGCCGGACTAGCGACGCTAGCACAGATACGCAGTATTTT
>NA|TRBV19|14|TRBJ2-5|NA
CASSPRMGHETQYF
TGTGCCAGTAGCCCCAGGATGGGCCACGAGACCCAGTACTTC
>NA|TRBV4-1|19|TRBJ1-4|TRBD1
CASSQDWAGGIATNEKLFF
TGCGCCAGCAGCCAAGATTGGGCAGGGGGGATTGCAACTAATGAAAAACTGTTTTTT
>NA|TRBV2|13|TRBJ1-4|NA
CASLREGNEKLFF
TGTGCCAGCCTCCGGGAAGGGAATGAAAAACTGTTTTTT
>NA|TRBV19|16|TRBJ2-7|NA
CASSIFGGRTQYEQYF
TGTGCCAGTAGTATTTTTGGGGGCAGGACTCAGTACGAGCAGTACTTC
>NA|TRBV5-1|17|TRBJ2-7|TRBD2
CASSAGLAGGPRHEQYF
TGCGCCAGCAGCGCGGGACTAGCGGGAGGGCCGAGGCACGAGCAGTACTTC
>once|TRBV15|15|TRBJ1-1|TRBD1
CATSRRGTDNTEAFF
TGTGCCACCAGCAGGCGAGGGACAGACAACACTGAAGCTTTCTTT
>NA|TRBV25-1|15|TRBJ2-7|NA
CASSRGRGSSYEQYF
TGTGCCAGCAGTAGAGGCCGAGGGAGCTCCTACGAGCAGTACTTC
>NA|TRBV11-2|14|TRBJ2-5|TRBD2
CASLTSGKAETQYF
TGTGCCAGCCTGACTAGCGGGAAGGCGGAGACCCAGTACTTC
>NA|TRBV5-1|16|TRBJ2-1|NA
CASSSGGTGTYNEQFF
TGCGCCAGCAGCTCGGGGGGGACAGGGACTTACAATGAGCAGTTCTTC
>once|TRBV2|17|TRBJ2-6|TRBD1
CARARQGSKSGANVLTF
TGTGCCAGAGCTAGACAGGGGAGTAAGTCTGGGGCCAACGTCCTGACTTTC
>NA|TRBV18|14|TRBJ1-1|NA
CASSAPGGAREAFF
TGTGCCAGCTCAGCGCCGGGGGGGGCGAGAGAAGCTTTCTTT
>once|TRBV4-2|14|TRBJ1-1|NA
CASSQVGGRSEAFF
TGTGCCAGCAGCCAGGTGGGAGGGAGGTCTGAAGCTTTCTTT
>NA|TRBV4-2|14|TRBJ2-1|NA
CASSHGGTYNEQFF
TGTGCCAGCAGCCATGGTGGGACTTACAATGAGCAGTTCTTC
>NA|TRBV12-3/TRBV12-4|13|TRBJ1-2|NA
CASSPGAQGGYTF
TGTGCCAGCAGCCCAGGGGCCCAGGGCGGCTACACCTTC
>NA|TRBV4-1|20|TRBJ2-7|TRBD1
CASSQAQFGQGFPSSYEQYF
TGCGCCAGCAGCCAAGCTCAGTTCGGACAGGGCTTCCCCTCCTCCTACGAGCAGTACTTC
>once|TRBV9|16|TRBJ2-3|TRBD1
CASSVEVRGRRDTQYF
TGTGCCAGCAGCGTAGAAGTCAGGGGGCGTAGAGATACGCAGTATTTT
>NA|TRBV28|14|TRBJ2-3|TRBD1
CASTSGQGYGTQYF
TGTGCCAGTACCTCAGGACAGGGTTACGGTACGCAGTATTTT
>NA|TRBV5-1|16|TRBJ2-5|TRBD1
CASSAKTGGYQETQYF
TGCGCCAGCAGCGCAAAAACAGGGGGCTACCAAGAGACCCAGTACTTC
>few|TRBV5-4|14|TRBJ2-7|NA
CASSSALVLHEQYF
TGTGCCAGCAGCTCTGCCTTGGTACTACACGAGCAGTACTTC
>NA|TRBV6-6|14|TRBJ1-2|NA
CASRETGRYYGYTF
TGTGCCAGCAGGGAAACAGGCCGATACTATGGCTACACCTTC
>NA|TRBV18|14|TRBJ2-5|TRBD2
CASSQKREGETQYF
TGTGCCAGCTCCCAAAAGAGGGAGGGGGAGACCCAGTACTTC
>NA|TRBV5-1|14|TRBJ1-1|NA
CASSLGGESTEAFF
TGCGCCAGCAGCTTAGGGGGTGAGAGCACTGAAGCTTTCTTT
>once|TRBV6-5|14|TRBJ2-2|NA
CASSSNLNTGELFF
TGTGCCAGCTCTTCGAACCTAAACACCGGGGAGCTGTTTTTT
>NA|TRBV9|14|TRBJ2-7|TRBD1
CASSVGGTVYEQYF
TGTGCCAGCAGCGTAGGGGGGACAGTTTACGAGCAGTACTTC
>NA|TRBV5-5|15|TRBJ1-5|TRBD1
CASSSFDRDNQPQHF
TGTGCCAGCAGTTCTTTCGACAGGGACAATCAGCCCCAGCATTTT
>NA|TRBV6-5|15|TRBJ1-6|NA
CASSYGGVYNSPLHF
TGTGCCAGCAGTTACGGGGGGGTGTATAATTCACCCCTCCACTTT
>NA|TRBV11-2|17|TRBJ2-6|NA
CASSLLRISSGANVLTF
TGTGCCAGCAGCTTACTCCGCATTAGCTCTGGGGCCAACGTCCTGACTTTC
>NA|TRBV6-5|14|TRBJ2-3|TRBD1
CASGTGPPTDTQYF
TGTGCCAGCGGGACAGGGCCGCCCACAGATACGCAGTATTTT
>NA|TRBV19|14|TRBJ1-1|TRBD1
CASSVPGQYTEAFF
TGTGCCAGTAGTGTCCCGGGACAGTACACTGAAGCTTTCTTT
>NA|TRBV7-8|17|TRBJ1-4|NA
CASSSTNRVSANEKLFF
TGTGCCAGCAGCTCAACTAACAGGGTCTCGGCTAATGAAAAACTGTTTTTT
>NA|TRBV28|13|TRBJ2-5|NA
CATTRGGAETQYF
TGTGCCACCACAAGGGGGGGCGCAGAGACCCAGTACTTC
>NA|TRBV14|17|TRBJ2-7|TRBD1
CASSHFAGTGNSYEQYF
TGTGCCAGCAGCCATTTCGCCGGGACAGGGAACTCCTACGAGCAGTACTTC
>NA|TRBV9|15|TRBJ1-4|TRBD1
CASSLQTGTFEKLFF
TGTGCCAGCAGCTTACAGACAGGGACTTTCGAGAAACTGTTTTTT
>few|TRBV2|16|TRBJ2-1|TRBD2
CASSEAPTSGRNEQFF
TGTGCCAGCAGTGAAGCGCCAACTAGCGGGAGGAATGAGCAGTTCTTC